This T cell receptor beta chain emerged from a study of T-cell memory formation after mild COVID-19. Overall study: Largely donor-specific sequence clusters came from a couple of donors. Study-level results: Confirmation of SARS-CoV-2 specificity was lacking for second-wave clones peaking day 37. For contracting clones, CD4+ ones sat mainly in CM and EM, CD8+ in EMRA.

After 5'RACE with constant-segment primers, TCR alpha and TCR beta cDNA libraries carrying sample barcodes and UMIs were obtained. TCRdb reprocessed the 5' RACE reads with MiXCR, giving one entry per CDR3 protein. Of fewer than 110,000 distinct CDR3 sequences in the sample, approximately 15% are singletons; the top ten hold roughly 40%. This clonotype was observed many times. Its antigen remains unknown. Between the trimmed V and J ends, which lost 6 bases and 6 bases, there was a span of 14 bases. The CDR3 totals 13 residues. CDR1 MNHEY and CDR2 SVGAGI come from the germline V gene. The chain couples TRBV6-5 to TRBJ1-2; D is unclear. The sequence came from a young man who had mild COVID-19 (a few samples of this study predate the infection). Cell type and time point are not known. Source material: PBMCs or a T cell subset sorted from them (not recorded which). CDR3 in amino acids: CASRPSGGDGYTF. CDR3 nucleotide sequence: TGTGCCAGCAGGCCTTCCGGTGGGGATGGCTACACCTTC.